The clone carrying this T cell receptor (beta chain) was seen more than once but under ten times. Its antigen is not known. V trimming: 5 bases; J trimming: 0 bases; junction bases outside the gene matches: 3. This CDR3 comprises 15 residues. Germline V CDR1 and CDR2: SNHLY, FYNNEI. Reverse transcribing all isolated RNA meant expressed TCRB transcripts were sequenced. Profiling relied on immunoSEQ multiplex PCR, and the TCRdb table lists in-frame clones only, not all of them. The repertoire consists of 250,000 or so clones, with roughly 22% occurring once and the leading ten covering around 0.028%. The data stem from a study of beta chain features in type 1 diabetes. General observations from the study: Reads derived from cDNA could over-represent cells showing high TCR expression. Within each of all four CD4+ subsets, Type 1 diabetes patients had TCRB CDR3s that were moderately but significantly shorter. Unsettled here was the matter of whether HLA type influences TCRB rearrangement.

Averaging roughly 120 mL, one heparinised blood draw was given by each donor. V usage is TRBV2 and J usage is TRBJ2-3, with 9 bases lining up with TRBD2. This clonotype was sampled from a middle-aged woman with type 1 diabetes. The source material was naive CD4+ T cells from blood. CDR3 nucleotides: TGTGCCAGCAGTCGACTAGCGGCTAGCACAGATACGCAGTATTTT. Amino acids: CASSRLAASTDTQYF. The complete variable domain, with remaining parts taken from reference TRBV2 and TRBJ2-3, reads EPEVTQTPSHQVTQMGQEVILRCVPISNHLYFYWYRQILGQKVEFLVSFYNNEISEKSEIFDDQFSVERPDGSNFTLKIRSTKLEDSAMYFCASSRLAASTDTQYFGPGTRLTVL.